Listed below are T cell receptor beta chains from one sample, sequenced in a study of T cell repertoires in cytomegalovirus infection. TCRdb re-called the reads through MiXCR, storing one row per CDR3 protein. The data show about 740,000 distinct CDR3 sequences, approximately 34% seen once. Sequencing input: PBMCs. These receptors were obtained from a human donor in good health (CMV status not recorded). Some clones in this sample may be carry-over from other donors' samples. The CDR3 runs from the conserved cysteine through the conserved F or W. D genes are given only for firm matches. Rows give clone size only sometimes, using once, few, many, or a class for an expanded clone.

>TRBJ2-7|NA|TRBV27|few
CASSFAAGPFYEQYF
TGTGCCAGCAGTTTTGCGGCGGGACCGTTCTACGAGCAGTACTTC
>TRBJ1-1|TRBD1|TRBV19|NA
CASSIGDSSEAFF
TGTGCCAGTAGTATAGGGGACAGCTCTGAAGCTTTCTTT
>TRBJ2-2|NA|TRBV7-9|NA
CASSLDRTFNGELFF
TGTGCCAGCAGCTTAGATCGGACATTCAACGGGGAGCTGTTTTTT
>TRBJ1-1|NA|TRBV18|NA
CASSPPRQNTEAFF
TGTGCCAGCTCACCACCCCGGCAAAACACTGAAGCTTTCTTT
>TRBJ1-2|TRBD1|TRBV20-1|NA
CSGIGQGDSYGYTF
TGCAGTGGGATTGGACAGGGAGATTCCTATGGCTACACCTTC
>TRBJ1-2|NA|TRBV10-3|few
CAISDQGSNYGYTF
TGTGCCATCAGTGACCAGGGATCTAACTATGGCTACACCTTC
>TRBJ2-3|NA|TRBV11-2|NA
CASSLVWGASDTQYF
TGTGCCAGCAGCTTAGTGTGGGGCGCGTCAGATACGCAGTATTTT
>TRBJ2-2|TRBD2|TRBV12-3/TRBV12-4|NA
CASSHLLASGHTGELFF
TGTGCCAGCAGTCACCTCCTGGCTAGCGGACACACCGGGGAGCTGTTTTTT
>TRBJ1-1|NA|TRBV29-1|NA
CSVCTGNTEAFF
TGCAGCGTTTGCACGGGGAACACTGAAGCTTTCTTT
>TRBJ2-7|NA|TRBV29-1|NA
CSVEGIAGRGDEQYF
TGCAGCGTTGAGGGTATCGCGGGCAGGGGGGACGAGCAGTACTTC
>TRBJ2-1|TRBD2|TRBV27|NA
CASRSSAGSQGQFF
TGTGCCAGCAGGTCCTCAGCGGGAAGTCAGGGGCAGTTCTTC
>TRBJ2-5|TRBD2|TRBV20-1|NA
CSAHGGGGAGWETQYF
TGCAGTGCTCACGGGGGCGGGGGGGCCGGCTGGGAGACCCAGTACTTC
>TRBJ1-1|NA|TRBV7-9|few
CASTFTNTEAFF
TGTGCCAGCACCTTCACCAACACTGAAGCTTTCTTT
>TRBJ1-2|NA|TRBV10-3|NA
CAISPRGDPSSAGYTF
TGTGCCATCAGCCCGCGGGGGGATCCCAGTTCTGCTGGCTACACCTTC
>TRBJ1-6|TRBD1|TRBV11-2|few
CASSLDRGPGDSPLHF
TGTGCCAGCAGCTTAGACAGGGGGCCTGGTGATTCACCCCTCCACTTT
>TRBJ2-7|NA|TRBV28|few
CASSLEKDEQYF
TGTGCCAGCAGTTTAGAAAAGGACGAGCAGTACTTC
>TRBJ1-5|NA|TRBV7-8|few
CASSLYGGGNQPQHF
TGTGCCAGCAGCTTATACGGGGGCGGCAATCAGCCCCAGCATTTT
>TRBJ2-1|TRBD1|TRBV4-1|NA
CASSVRDSGYNEQFF
TGCGCCAGCAGCGTCCGGGACAGTGGCTACAATGAGCAGTTCTTC
>TRBJ1-3|NA|TRBV7-2|many
CASSLYAPPARGNTIYF
TGTGCCAGCAGCTTATATGCACCGCCTGCACGAGGAAACACCATATATTTT
>TRBJ1-1|TRBD1|TRBV5-1|few
CASSRVTGARPEAFF
TGCGCCAGCAGCCGAGTAACAGGGGCTCGGCCTGAAGCTTTCTTT
>TRBJ2-7|TRBD2|TRBV25-1|many
CASSEYGGIGEQYF
TGTGCCAGCAGTGAATACGGGGGGATTGGCGAGCAGTACTTC
>TRBJ2-2|TRBD2|TRBV7-2|few
CASSFSGGAGGELFF
TGTGCCAGCAGCTTTAGCGGGGGGGCTGGCGGGGAGCTGTTTTTT
>TRBJ2-2|TRBD2|TRBV10-2|NA
CASNRLADTGELFF
TGCGCCAGCAATCGGCTAGCGGACACCGGGGAGCTGTTTTTT
>TRBJ1-5|NA|TRBV12-3/TRBV12-4|NA
CASSLMQGNQPQHF
TGTGCCAGCAGTTTGATGCAGGGCAATCAGCCCCAGCATTTT
>TRBJ2-5|NA|TRBV27|once
CASSGDRGGGETQYF
TGTGCCAGCAGTGGAGACAGGGGAGGGGGAGAGACCCAGTACTTC
>TRBJ2-1|TRBD2|TRBV5-3|NA
CASSLLTREGLNEQFF
TGTGCCAGCAGCTTGTTGACTCGGGAGGGCCTCAATGAGCAGTTCTTC
>TRBJ2-6|NA|TRBV28|many
CASRPQTGTQSSGANVLTF
TGTGCCAGCAGACCTCAGACCGGTACACAGAGCTCTGGGGCCAACGTCCTGACTTTC
>TRBJ2-1|NA|TRBV6-1|NA
CASSMGLPSSYNEQFF
TGTGCCAGCAGTATGGGACTTCCTAGCTCCTACAATGAGCAGTTCTTC
>TRBJ2-1|TRBD1|TRBV7-2|NA
CASSLVGQGAQNEQFF
TGTGCCAGCAGCTTAGTGGGACAGGGGGCGCAAAATGAGCAGTTCTTC
>TRBJ1-1|NA|TRBV6-6|few
CASSPGGITTEAFF
TGTGCCAGCAGCCCCGGGGGGATAACCACTGAAGCTTTCTTT
>TRBJ2-2|NA|TRBV7-2|few
CASSLVLPSNTGELFF
TGTGCCAGCAGCCTAGTACTGCCCTCGAACACCGGGGAGCTGTTTTTT
>TRBJ2-3|TRBD1|TRBV6-1|NA
CASGGQGAFTDTQYF
TGTGCCAGCGGGGGACAGGGGGCTTTCACAGATACGCAGTATTTT
>TRBJ1-1|NA|TRBV4-2|NA
CASSAQGSTEAFF
TGTGCCAGCAGCGCACAGGGTAGTACTGAAGCTTTCTTT
>TRBJ2-5|NA|TRBV6-1|NA
CASSGIGQGGETQYF
TGTGCCAGCAGTGGTATAGGACAGGGAGGGGAGACCCAGTACTTC
>TRBJ1-5|NA|TRBV10-3|NA
CAISERRDQPQHF
TGTGCCATCAGTGAACGCAGGGATCAGCCCCAGCATTTT